Below, one TCR beta chain is given with its context. This sample stems from a study of blood T cell repertoires in COVID-19. The overall study: Spain, Italy and the United States supplied samples that represented acute and convalescent COVID-19.

Trimming took off 5 bases at V and 2 bases at J, with 12 bases between the two ends. CDR3 length: 14 amino acids. Germline V gives CDR1 SGHNT, CDR2 YENEEA. In the source study's methods: The assay estimated nucleated cells by amplifying reference gene primers. The repertoire was sequenced with immunoSEQ multiplex PCR; TCRdb's copy has only in-frame clones and lacks some. V, J and clone size reflect that table, while D and trimming were determined from the DNA. The table has about 40,000 clones, roughly 90% seen once. This chain uses TRBV11-3 with TRBJ1-1; D is unclear. Material: peripheral blood. The receptor comes from a man aged 50-59 years with active COVID-19. The CDR3 sequence is CASSAAAVNTEAFF. DNA of the CDR3: TGTGCCAGCAGCGCCGCCGCGGTAAACACTGAAGCTTTCTTT.